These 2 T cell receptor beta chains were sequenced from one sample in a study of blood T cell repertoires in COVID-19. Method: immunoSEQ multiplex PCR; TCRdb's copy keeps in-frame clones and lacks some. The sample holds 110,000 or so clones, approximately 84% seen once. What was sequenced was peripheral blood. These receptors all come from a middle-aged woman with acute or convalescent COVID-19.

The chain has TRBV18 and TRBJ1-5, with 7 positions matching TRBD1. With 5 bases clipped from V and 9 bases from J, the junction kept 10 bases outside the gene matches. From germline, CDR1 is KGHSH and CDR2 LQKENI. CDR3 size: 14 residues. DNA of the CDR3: TGTGCCAGCTCAGTCGGACAGGCGGCGAGGCCCCAGCATTTT. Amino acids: CASSVGQAARPQHF.

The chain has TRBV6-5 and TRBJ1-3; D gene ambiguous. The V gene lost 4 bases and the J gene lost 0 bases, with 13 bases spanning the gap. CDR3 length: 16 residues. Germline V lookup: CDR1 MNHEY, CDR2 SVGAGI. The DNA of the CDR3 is TGTGCCAGCAGTTTAAGCGGAAGGGTCTCTGGAAACACCATATATTTT. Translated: CASSLSGRVSGNTIYF.